One sample yielded the 20 T cell receptor beta chains listed below, sequenced in a study of T cell responses to AZD1222 COVID-19 vaccine. The repertoire was sequenced with immunoSEQ multiplex PCR; TCRdb's copy has only in-frame clones and lacks some. The sample carries fewer than 120,000 clones, 88% recorded once. Sequencing used peripheral blood, obtained on day 0 of AZD1222 vaccination. All receptors come from an adult in good health.

The sample holds one count of this clone. V is TRBV2 and J is TRBJ1-1, with TRBD1 as a possible D gene (5 bases). CDR1 is SNHLY and CDR2 is FYNNEI in the germline V gene. This CDR3 is 14 amino acids long. V lost 6 bases and J 1 base, leaving 12 bases between the germline ends. The DNA of the CDR3 is TGTGCCAGCAGGTACGGCAGGGCGAACACTGAAGCTTTCTTT. Translated, it gives CASRYGRANTEAFF.

This sequence joins TRBV27 and TRBJ1-5, with D possibly being TRBD1 (5 bases). The CDR3 runs 13 residues. Germline V gene sequence: CDR1 MNHEY, CDR2 SMNVEV (reference sequence). Trimming pared 6 bases from V and 7 bases from J, leaving 13 bases between. CDR3 coding DNA: TGTGCCAGCAGGGGTCAGGGCAGGCAGCCCCAGCATTTT. Its translation is CASRGQGRQPQHF.

This clone was counted a few times. One junction end does not reproduce the germline sequence, and a read error may be involved. J is TRBJ1-1 and V is TRBV12-5, with D possibly matching TRBD1 (5 bases). CDR3 length: 14 amino acids. Per the germline V gene, CDR1 is LGHNT and CDR2 is FRNRAP. This CDR3 reads CASGLAGMGTEAFF. The CDR3, as DNA: TGTGCTAGTGGGTTGGCAGGGATGGGCACTGAAGCTTTCTTT.

The chain has TRBV5-5 and TRBJ1-2, with 8 bases identical to TRBD1. CDR1 and CDR2 (germline): SGHKS, YYEKEE (reference sequence). The junction had 8 bases not matched to a gene; V was cut back by 5 bases and J by 5 bases. The CDR3 has 14 amino acids. Written as DNA, the CDR3 is TGTGCCAGCAGGCCGACAGGGGCCCCTTATGGCTACACCTTC. This gives the protein CASRPTGAPYGYTF.

The chain is built from TRBV5-1 and TRBJ1-1, with a tentative D call TRBD1 (6 bases). The CDR3 spans 16 residues. Germline V gene lookup returns CDR1 SGHRS and CDR2 YFSETQ. V lost 5 bases and J lost 1, with 18 bases in between. DNA of the CDR3: TGCGCCAGCAGTTCCCAACCGGGACACAAGAACACTGAAGCTTTCTTT. This codes for CASSSQPGHKNTEAFF.

In DNA form, the CDR3 reads TGTGCCAGCAGTCTCCTTGGGGGGCTGGGTGAAGCTTTCTTT. Translating gives CASSLLGGLGEAFF. The chain uses TRBV6-2 or TRBV6-3 and TRBJ1-1; tentative D call: TRBD1 (6 bases). Germline-derived CDR1 and CDR2 are MNHEY and SVGEGT. Between the trimmed V and J ends, which lost 5 bases and 7 bases, there was a span of 17 bases. The CDR3 contains 14 residues.

This clone was counted only a few times. This chain connects TRBV7-2 to TRBJ2-7; TRBD1 might be the D (6 bases). This CDR3 has 14 amino acids. Germline assignment: CDR1 SGHTA and CDR2 FQGNSA. The ends were cut back, 6 bases at V and 0 bases at J, with 12 bases in the middle. Here the CDR3 DNA reads TGTGCCAGCAGAACGGACAGTAACTCCTACGAGCAGTACTTC. Encoded protein: CASRTDSNSYEQYF.

V is TRBV25-1 and J is TRBJ2-7; D is uncertain. Germline V gene lookup returns CDR1 MGHDK and CDR2 SYGVNS. This CDR3 has 12 amino acids. V was clipped by 1 base and J by 2 bases, with 3 bases between them. The CDR3 coding sequence is TGTGCCAGCAGTGAATCACCCTACGAGCAGTACTTC. Translating it yields CASSESPYEQYF.

The chain uses TRBV14 and TRBJ1-2, with 9 bases matching TRBD1. The germline V gene encodes CDR1 SGHDN and CDR2 FVKESK. CDR3 size: 15 residues. The V and J ends lost 2 bases and 4 bases, in that order; junction bases with no gene match: 5. As DNA, the CDR3 is TGTGCCAGCAGCCAACACAGGGGGCTCGGCTATGGCTACACCTTC. It translates to CASSQHRGLGYGYTF.

V is TRBV6-5 and J is TRBJ1-2; D gene unclear. Germline lookup yields CDR1 MNHEY and CDR2 SVGAGI. Trimming cost V 6 bases and J 2 bases, with 16 bases left between them. The CDR3 consists of 15 residues. CDR3 amino acids: CASSPRRTQNYGYTF. The CDR3 bases are TGTGCCAGCAGCCCCCGACGAACTCAAAACTATGGCTACACCTTC.

This clone was counted only a few times. The rearrangement links TRBV30 to TRBJ1-2; D gene uncertain. The CDR3 is 12 residues long. Germline V gene lookup returns CDR1 GTSNPN and CDR2 SVGIG (reference sequence). V was pared by 2 bases and J by 2 bases, with 6 bases between. The CDR3 sequence is CAWSYGNYGYTF. CDR3 bases: TGTGCCTGGAGTTATGGGAACTATGGCTACACCTTC.

This clone was counted once. The J gene is TRBJ1-1, the V gene TRBV21-1. TRBV21-1 is a pseudogene locus. This CDR3 region has 15 residues. The CDR3 reads CASSRARGVNTEAFF. As DNA, the CDR3 is TGTGCCAGCAGCAGGGCCCGAGGGGTGAACACTGAAGCTTTCTTT.

This clone was picked up a small number of times. The gene calls are TRBV27 and TRBJ1-2; D is unresolved. Germline CDR1 is MNHEY and CDR2 is SMNVEV (reference sequence). CDR3 length: 16 amino acids. Deletions cut 0 bases from V and 5 bases from J, with 16 bases between. This CDR3 is CASSLSNPPAGYGYTF. For the CDR3, the DNA is TGTGCCAGCAGTTTATCGAATCCGCCTGCAGGATATGGCTACACCTTC.

The chain employs TRBV6-6 and TRBJ1-2; a weak D match, TRBD1 (5 bases). Trimming pared 5 bases from V and 2 bases from J, leaving 12 bases between. Looked up from germline, CDR1 is MNHNY and CDR2 is SVGAGI (reference sequence). The CDR3 is made up of 14 amino acids. CDR3 nucleotide sequence: TGTGCCAGCAGTCAGACAGAGGGGAACTATGGCTACACCTTC. Translated, it gives CASSQTEGNYGYTF.

This clone was observed a single time. The gene calls are TRBV2 and TRBJ1-2; no clear D. Germline-derived CDR1 and CDR2 are SNHLY and FYNNEI. The CDR3 runs 11 residues. V was clipped by 3 bases and J by 4 bases, with 3 bases between them. Here the CDR3 reads CASSDSYGYTF. CDR3 coding DNA: TGTGCCAGCAGTGACTCCTATGGCTACACCTTC. Looking up the rest from reference TRBV2 and TRBJ1-2 gives the full variable domain: EPEVTQTPSHQVTQMGQEVILRCVPISNHLYFYWYRQILGQKVEFLVSFYNNEISEKSEIFDDQFSVERPDGSNFTLKIRSTKLEDSAMYFCASSDSYGYTFGSGTRLTVV.

This chain joins TRBV5-1 and TRBJ2-7; D is ambiguous. Germline V gene sequence: CDR1 SGHRS, CDR2 YFSETQ. The CDR3 is 14 amino acids. V lost 2 bases and J 0 bases, leaving 9 bases between the germline ends. This CDR3 reads CASSFRRNSYEQYF. The DNA for the CDR3 is TGCGCCAGCAGCTTCCGACGGAACTCCTACGAGCAGTACTTC.

The genes are TRBV18 and TRBJ1-4; D call uncertain. The CDR3 loop spans 14 amino acids. Per the germline V gene, CDR1 is KGHSH and CDR2 is LQKENI. The V and J ends lost 3 bases and 0 bases respectively, with 5 bases between them. CDR3 in amino acids: CASSPSSTNEKLFF. In DNA, the CDR3 is TGTGCCAGCTCACCGAGTTCAACTAATGAAAAACTGTTTTTT. The whole variable domain, remainder taken from reference TRBV18 and TRBJ1-4, is NAGVMQNPRHLVRRRGQEARLRCSPMKGHSHVYWYRQLPEEGLKFMVYLQKENIIDESGMPKERFSAEFPKEGPSILRIQQVVRGDSAAYFCASSPSSTNEKLFFGSGTQLSVL.

This clone was observed a handful of times. The V and J genes are TRBV15 and TRBJ1-2; perhaps TRBD1 as D (6 bases). V was shortened by 0 bases and J by 2 bases, with 10 bases between the two germline ends. In germline, CDR1 is LNHNV, CDR2 YYDKDF (reference sequence). The CDR3 spans 15 residues. CDR3: CATSRDQGLNYGYTF. The CDR3, as DNA: TGTGCCACCAGCAGAGATCAGGGGCTCAACTATGGCTACACCTTC.

This clone was recorded only once. V is TRBV7-6 and J is TRBJ2-2, with 9 bases fitting TRBD1. The CDR3 runs to 16 residues. Per the germline V gene, CDR1 is SGHVS and CDR2 is FNYEAQ. J lost 7 bases, V lost 5 bases, and 11 bases had no gene match. CDR3 coding DNA: TGTGCCAGCAGCCGGCCCGGGACAGGGATTGACGGGGAGCTGTTTTTT. Protein product: CASSRPGTGIDGELFF.

This clone occurred once. The rearrangement links TRBV11-2 to TRBJ1-2; 7 bases are shared with TRBD1. Trimming removed 4 bases from V and 8 bases from J; junction bases left unmatched: 4. This CDR3 region has 12 residues. Germline V gene sequence: CDR1 SGHAT, CDR2 FQNNGV. The CDR3 loop is CASSSDRIGYTF. The CDR3 bases are TGTGCCAGCAGCTCGGACAGGATCGGCTACACCTTC. The whole variable domain, filled in from reference TRBV11-2 and TRBJ1-2, reads EAGVAQSPRYKIIEKRQSVAFWCNPISGHATLYWYQQILGQGPKLLIQFQNNGVVDDSQLPKDRFSAERLKGVDSTLKIQPAKLEDSAVYLCASSSDRIGYTFGSGTRLTVV.